This T cell receptor beta chain comes out of a study of blood T cell repertoires in COVID-19. Overall study: Nucleic acid was either cDNA or gDNA, and it came from T cells, B-cell-depleted T cells, or PBMCs.

Per the original methods: Estimation of nucleated cell counts was performed using reference gene primer amplification. Here immunoSEQ multiplex PCR was the method, and the copy in TCRdb shows in-frame clones only, minus some. V and J calls and clone size come straight from that table; D and trimming were deduced from the DNA. The sample includes roughly 180,000 clones, more than 70% of them seen just once. The receptor was derived from a woman aged 55-69 years with acute or convalescent COVID-19. The sample comprised peripheral blood.

The CDR3: CAISESESGQYYGYTF. CDR3 DNA: TGTGCCATCAGTGAGTCGGAATCGGGACAGTACTATGGCTACACCTTC. The chain carries TRBV10-3 and TRBJ1-2, with TRBD1 identical over 7 bases. CDR3 length equals 16 residues. The V gene end was trimmed by 0 bases and the J gene end by 3 bases; junction bases not matched to a gene: 7. Germline lookup yields CDR1 ENHRY and CDR2 SYGVKD.